This passage covers 16 T cell receptor beta chains from one sample sequenced in a study of blood T cell repertoires in COVID-19. The method was immunoSEQ multiplex PCR; TCRdb's version includes in-frame clones alone and lacks a portion of them. The top ten hold 6.5% to 10% of the sample, which has over 50,000 clones, about nine tenths seen once. The sequenced sample was peripheral blood. These receptors were collected from a man in his fifties with active COVID-19.

J is TRBJ2-7 and V is TRBV27; TRBD1 is a possible D gene (6 bases). The CDR3 spans 13 residues. The V end was cut by 8 bases, the J end by 0 bases, with 11 bases between. The germline V gene encodes CDR1 MNHEY and CDR2 SMNVEV (reference sequence). The CDR3: CASGGTYSYEQYF. CDR3 nucleotide sequence: TGTGCCAGCGGGGGCACCTACTCCTACGAGCAGTACTTC.

A single count supports this clone. The chain couples TRBV29-1 to TRBJ2-7; TRBD1 matches at 11 bases. V lost 3 bases, J lost 0 bases, and 4 bases stayed unmatched. Germline CDR1 reads SQVTM; CDR2 reads ANQGSEA. The CDR3 totals 15 residues. The CDR3 region is CSVDLGQGGSYEQYF. Written as DNA, the CDR3 is TGCAGCGTTGATTTGGGACAGGGGGGCTCCTACGAGCAGTACTTC.

This chain connects TRBV9 to TRBJ1-1, with D uncertain. Germline-derived CDR1 and CDR2 are SGDLS and YYNGEE. Trimming left V 2 bases short and J 1 base short, with 6 bases between. CDR3 length: 13 amino acids. In DNA, the CDR3 is TGTGCCAGCAGCGTCGAGGGGAACACTGAAGCTTTCTTT. This gives the protein CASSVEGNTEAFF.

The rearrangement joins TRBV12-3 or TRBV12-4 to TRBJ1-2, with D maybe TRBD1 (5 bases). CDR3 size: 12 residues. V was clipped by 7 bases and J by 4 bases, with 10 bases between them. This CDR3 reads CASTTGVYGYTF. The CDR3 DNA follows: TGTGCCAGCACCACAGGAGTCTATGGCTACACCTTC.

The chain combines TRBV5-1 with TRBJ2-7; maybe TRBD1 (5 bases). V dropped 3 bases and J dropped 2 bases, with 12 bases sitting between them. Germline assignment: CDR1 SGHRS and CDR2 YFSETQ. This CDR3 is built from 14 residues. This chain's CDR3 is CASSYLTDTYEQYF. The CDR3 DNA reads as TGCGCCAGCAGCTATCTGACGGACACCTACGAGCAGTACTTC.

The chain has TRBV3-1 (or the pseudogene TRBV3-2) and TRBJ2-3; D unclear. The CDR3 contains 14 residues. V was clipped by 1 base and J by 0 bases, with 5 bases between them. The germline CDR1 and CDR2 sequences are LGHDT and YNNKEL (reference sequence). The CDR3 region has the DNA TGTGCCAGCAGCCAAGCTACTAGCACAGATACGCAGTATTTT. It translates to CASSQATSTDTQYF.

The chain employs TRBV19 and TRBJ1-5, with unresolved D. Germline assignment: CDR1 LNHDA and CDR2 SQIVND (reference sequence). V lost 4 bases and J lost 0, with 10 bases in between. The CDR3 runs to 15 residues. The DNA of the CDR3 is TGTGCCAGTAGTACCCTAGCGGATAGCAATCAGCCCCAGCATTTT. This translates into CASSTLADSNQPQHF.

This chain links TRBV6-2 or TRBV6-3 with TRBJ2-7; D is perhaps TRBD2 (6 bases). Germline assignment: CDR1 MNHEY and CDR2 SVGEGT. The CDR3 loop spans 12 amino acids. V was clipped by 2 bases and J by 5 bases, with 7 bases between them. The CDR3 loop reads CASSYRRDEQYF. For the CDR3, the DNA is TGTGCCAGCAGTTACAGGAGGGACGAGCAGTACTTC.

The CDR3 sequence is CASSPGQGTNTGELFF. DNA of the CDR3: TGTGCCAGCAGCCCCGGACAGGGCACGAACACCGGGGAGCTGTTTTTT. The chain has TRBV11-3 and TRBJ2-2; TRBD1 agrees at 8 bases. Germline values: CDR1 SGHNT, CDR2 YENEEA. With V trimmed by 5 bases and J by 0 bases, 5 bases remained unmatched. This CDR3 has 16 residues.

The chain uses TRBV10-3 and TRBJ2-3, with 10 bases identical to TRBD2. With V trimmed by 3 bases and J by 1 base, 4 bases remained unmatched. The CDR3 runs 16 residues. The germline V gene has CDR1 ENHRY and CDR2 SYGVKD. The CDR3, as DNA: TGTGCCATCAGTGAAGGCCTAGCGGGGGGCACAGATACGCAGTATTTT. This sequence encodes CAISEGLAGGTDTQYF.

The chain recombines TRBV28 with TRBJ2-7, with 9 bases fitting TRBD1. Germline lookup yields CDR1 MDHEN and CDR2 SYDVKM. The CDR3 has 13 amino acids. V trimming: 7 bases; J trimming: 6 bases; junction bases outside the gene matches: 7. The CDR3 loop is CASNGDRDGEQYF. DNA for the CDR3: TGTGCCAGCAACGGGGACAGGGATGGCGAGCAGTACTTC.

This CDR3 reads CASSEATAGGISYNEQFF. Written as DNA, the CDR3 is TGTGCCAGCAGTGAAGCGACGGCGGGAGGGATCTCCTACAATGAGCAGTTCTTC. The V and J genes are TRBV6-1 and TRBJ2-1; 9 bases map to TRBD2. Losses at the gene ends were 0 bases for V and 0 bases for J; bases not matched to a gene: 6. The CDR3 has 18 amino acids. In germline, CDR1 is MNHNS, CDR2 SASEGT.

The chain joins TRBV3-1 (or the pseudogene TRBV3-2) to TRBJ2-7, with D tentatively TRBD2 (5 bases). This CDR3 has 12 residues. The V gene lost 4 bases and the J gene lost 6 bases, with 10 bases spanning the gap. Per the germline V gene, CDR1 is LGHDT and CDR2 is YNNKEL (reference sequence). In DNA form, the CDR3 reads TGTGCCAGCAGCCTCCCGGGGTCCGAGCAGTACTTC. Its protein is CASSLPGSEQYF.

The V and J genes are TRBV4-1 and TRBJ2-7, with 11 bases identical to TRBD1. Trimming removed 0 bases from V and 2 bases from J; junction bases left unmatched: 18. Germline V gene sequence: CDR1 MGHRA, CDR2 YSYEKL. The CDR3 loop spans 21 amino acids. The CDR3 sequence: CASSQDPQRLSPGQGAYEQYF. As DNA, the CDR3 is TGCGCCAGCAGCCAAGATCCCCAAAGGCTATCTCCGGGACAGGGGGCCTACGAGCAGTACTTC.

This chain joins TRBV30 and TRBJ2-2, with D possibly TRBD2 on 6 matching bases. The CDR3 has 14 amino acids. Trimming removed 6 bases from V and 1 base from J, with 12 bases in between. Germline lookup yields CDR1 GTSNPN and CDR2 SVGIG (reference sequence). The CDR3 spells CACVGTVNTGELFF. The CDR3 region has the DNA TGTGCCTGCGTTGGGACTGTGAACACCGGGGAGCTGTTTTTT.

The rearrangement uses TRBV5-5 and TRBJ1-2, with a weak D call TRBD1 (5 bases). Germline CDR1 is SGHKS and CDR2 is YYEKEE (reference sequence). This CDR3 contains 14 residues. V lost 0 bases and J lost 6, with 12 bases in between. CDR3 nucleotide sequence: TGTGCCAGCAGCTTGGTGGCGGGGGTGGATGGCTACACCTTC. Its translation: CASSLVAGVDGYTF.